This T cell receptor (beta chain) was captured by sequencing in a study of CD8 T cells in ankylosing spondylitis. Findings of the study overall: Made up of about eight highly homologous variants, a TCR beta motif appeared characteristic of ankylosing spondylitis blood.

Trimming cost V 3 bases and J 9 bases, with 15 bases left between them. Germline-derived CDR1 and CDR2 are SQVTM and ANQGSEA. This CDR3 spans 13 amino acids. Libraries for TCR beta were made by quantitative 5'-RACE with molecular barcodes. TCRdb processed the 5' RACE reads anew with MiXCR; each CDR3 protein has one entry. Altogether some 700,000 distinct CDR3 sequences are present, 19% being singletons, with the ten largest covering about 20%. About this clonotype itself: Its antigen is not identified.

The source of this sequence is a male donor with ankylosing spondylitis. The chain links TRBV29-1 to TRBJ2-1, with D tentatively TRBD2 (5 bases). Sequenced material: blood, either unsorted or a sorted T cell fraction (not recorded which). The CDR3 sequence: CSVDSRSEGEQFF. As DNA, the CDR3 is TGCAGCGTTGACTCTAGATCCGAGGGTGAGCAGTTCTTC.